This TCR beta chain was retrieved from a study of beta chain features in type 1 diabetes (dated by TCRdb to 2016 to 2019). The study in broad terms: Mean age, gender distribution, total cell number and subset yield were not different between patients and healthy donors. Across all samples, roughly 110,000,000 sorted cells were examined, and cell number per subset correlated strongly with RNA yield. Whereas all 30 or so donors provided naive and central memory subsets, regulatory and stem cell-like memory subsets were isolated from just 8 patients and roughly 8 healthy donors. The study compared the TCRB repertoires of sorted circulating CD4+ T cell subsets in recently diagnosed type 1 diabetes patients with those in matched healthy donors.

This clone was observed a handful of times. Its antigen target is currently unknown. Base quality data are lacking; no much larger clone is found one base away. Overall results and qualifications from the work: Because cDNA was sequenced instead of genomic DNA, highly expressing activated cells could be over-represented, though the groups showed no difference in activation or CD3 levels. PCR may preferentially amplify shorter templates, but because patient and control samples were amplified and corrected together, any resulting skew would affect both groups equally. Fewer insertions and more nucleotide deletions at VDJ recombination sites were observed in patients with type 1 diabetes, implying thymic rearrangement abnormalities. Naive, central memory and regulatory TCRB repertoires appeared to be more alike among patients than among healthy donors. A moderate but significant shortening of TCRB CDR3 length was observed in type 1 diabetes patients in all four CD4+ subsets. Because small numbers of individuals were included in the HLA sub-analyses, any influence of HLA type on TCRB rearrangement was left unresolved.

From each donor, a single peripheral blood sample of 90 to 150 mL on average was drawn into heparinised tubes. Naive, central memory, regulatory and stem cell-like memory CD4+ T cells were sorted on a BD FACSAria II using a panel including CD45RO, CCR7, CD25, CD127, CD95 and CD27. A purity above 95% was achieved for all sorted populations. Right away, PBMCs were isolated by Lymphoprep density gradient centrifugation and were stained directly, with no culture step. So that batch effects would be minimized, each experiment stained and sorted samples in pairs, pairing one healthy donor with one patient. The entire amount of isolated RNA was reverse transcribed using the High Capacity cDNA Reverse Transcription Kit, so the sequenced TCRB transcripts were expressed ones. Deep immunoSEQ sequencing was performed on naive, central memory and regulatory T cell samples, with an average of about 4 million total reads per sample. After sorted cells were lysed in RLT buffer, RNA was extracted with DNase-treated RNeasy Micro or Mini kits, with the choice depending on cell number. To prevent cross-contamination, every cell subset was processed on its own, while patient and healthy donor samples were processed together. Using the immunoSEQ multiplex PCR, TCRB sequences were amplified from cDNA into 87-bp fragments spanning the CDR3 region. The amplicons were sequenced using the Illumina HiSeq platform. The authors' analysis ran thus. Synthetic template baselines were used to correct PCR bias computationally, reads within Hamming distance 2 were collapsed together, and singletons that could not be merged were discarded. Reads were aligned against IMGT so that V, D and J genes, CDR3 length and insertions or deletions at six rearrangement sites could be assigned. Clonotype counts were normalized to sorted cell number within each subset before computing true diversity and Gini coefficients with the tcR R package. Repertoire sharing was quantified using the overlap coefficient calculated on TCRB nucleotide sequences. Out-of-frame TCRB sequences from naive cells were analyzed to stand in for the pre-selection repertoire. In TCRdb, the immuneACCESS table is reduced to in-frame sequences with V and J assigned. These tables do not hold every clone; where another copy was compared, an unresolved V gene accounts for under half, and the others remain unexplained. The DNA gave D and trimming, while V, J and clone size come from that table. The sample data list 810,000 or so clones, and about a sixth of these were observed just once. Around 0.02% of the sample belongs to the ten largest clones.

The TCR comes from a young woman in good health. Input material: naive CD4+ T cells from blood. Reading the label with the study, this specimen's cell subset or site is: true naive CD4+ T cells.

The CDR3 amino acid sequence is: CASTRGRDITEAFF. The DNA reads as follows: TGTGCCAGCACCCGGGGGAGGGATATAACTGAAGCTTTCTTT. The chain is made from TRBV6-1 and TRBJ1-1, and TRBD1 may be the D gene, going by 5 matching bases. Trimming removed 7 bases from V and 5 bases from J, leaving 17 bases between the germline ends. The CDR3 runs 14 amino acids, cysteine and phenylalanine included. Of the read, only the CDR3 DNA is kept; its 42 bases are in frame from base 1. According to the germline V gene, CDR1 reads MNHNS and CDR2 reads SASEGT.